This T cell receptor beta chain was captured by sequencing in a study of T cell repertoires in cytomegalovirus infection. The germline V gene encodes CDR1 SGHAT and CDR2 FQNNGV. This CDR3 comprises 14 residues. V trimming: 5 bases; J trimming: 6 bases; junction bases outside the gene matches: 7. This clonotype was seen only a few times. One entry per CDR3 protein, called by TCRdb with MiXCR from the reads. Among around 350,000 distinct CDR3 sequences, 18% were seen once, and the ten largest hold 8.7%. The specimen sequenced was PBMCs. The sequence came from a human donor in good health (CMV status not recorded). Some clones in this sample may be carry-over from other donors' samples. This rearrangement joins TRBV11-2 to TRBJ2-4; TRBD2 aligns across 7 bases. This CDR3 is CASSPSTGGNIQYF. The CDR3 DNA reads as TGTGCCAGCAGCCCCAGCACGGGGGGAAACATTCAGTACTTC. The whole variable domain, remainder taken from reference TRBV11-2 and TRBJ2-4, is EAGVAQSPRYKIIEKRQSVAFWCNPISGHATLYWYQQILGQGPKLLIQFQNNGVVDDSQLPKDRFSAERLKGVDSTLKIQPAKLEDSAVYLCASSPSTGGNIQYFGAGTRLSVL.